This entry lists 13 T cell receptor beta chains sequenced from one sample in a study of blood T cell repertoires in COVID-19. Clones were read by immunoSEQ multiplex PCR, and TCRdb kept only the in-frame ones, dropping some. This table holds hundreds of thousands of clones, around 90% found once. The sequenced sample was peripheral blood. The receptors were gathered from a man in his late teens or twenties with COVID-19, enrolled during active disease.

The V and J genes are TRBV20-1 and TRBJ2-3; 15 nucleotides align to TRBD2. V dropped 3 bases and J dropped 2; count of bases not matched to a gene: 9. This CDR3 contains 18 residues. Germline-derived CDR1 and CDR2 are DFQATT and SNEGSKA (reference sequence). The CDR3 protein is CSASGLAGGPGDTDTQYF. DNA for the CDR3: TGCAGTGCTAGTGGACTAGCGGGGGGGCCGGGGGACACAGATACGCAGTATTTT.

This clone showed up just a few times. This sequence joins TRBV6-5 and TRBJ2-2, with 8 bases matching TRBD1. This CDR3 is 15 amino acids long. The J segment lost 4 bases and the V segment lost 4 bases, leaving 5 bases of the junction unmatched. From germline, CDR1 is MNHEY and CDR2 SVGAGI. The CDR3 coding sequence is TGTGCCAGCAGTTTCCAGGGGGCAGTCACCGGGGAGCTGTTTTTT. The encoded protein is CASSFQGAVTGELFF.

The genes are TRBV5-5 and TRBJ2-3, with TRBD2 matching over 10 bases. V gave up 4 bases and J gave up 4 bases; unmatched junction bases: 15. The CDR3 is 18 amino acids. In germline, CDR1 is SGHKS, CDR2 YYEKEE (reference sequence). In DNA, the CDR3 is TGTGCCAGCAGCCGGGGGCTAGCGGGAGTTGGGGCCCCAGATACGCAGTATTTT. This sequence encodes CASSRGLAGVGAPDTQYF.

CDR3 residues: CASSLAGRGATEAFF. CDR3 DNA sequence: TGTGCCAGCAGCTTAGCCGGGAGGGGGGCCACTGAAGCTTTCTTT. The chain has TRBV13 and TRBJ1-1, with D perhaps TRBD1 (6 bases). V lost 1 base and J 4 bases, leaving 13 bases between the germline ends. The V gene's germline CDR1 is PRHDT and CDR2 FYEKMQ (reference sequence). The CDR3 has 15 residues.

The CDR3 DNA sequence: TGTGCCACCAGTGACTCCGGGGGGGAGTACAATGAGCAGTTCTTC. Translating gives CATSDSGGEYNEQFF. The J gene is TRBJ2-1, the V gene TRBV24-1; TRBD2 matches at 8 bases. This CDR3 comprises 15 residues. With 4 bases clipped from V and 4 bases from J, the junction kept 5 bases outside the gene matches. From germline, CDR1 is KGHDR and CDR2 SFDVKD.

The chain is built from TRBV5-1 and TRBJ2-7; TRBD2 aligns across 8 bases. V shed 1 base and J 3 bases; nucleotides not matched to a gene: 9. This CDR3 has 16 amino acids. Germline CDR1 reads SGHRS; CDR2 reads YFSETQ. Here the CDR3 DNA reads TGCGCCAGCAGCTTGAGGGTAGGGCTAGCGGGCTACGAGCAGTACTTC. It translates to CASSLRVGLAGYEQYF.

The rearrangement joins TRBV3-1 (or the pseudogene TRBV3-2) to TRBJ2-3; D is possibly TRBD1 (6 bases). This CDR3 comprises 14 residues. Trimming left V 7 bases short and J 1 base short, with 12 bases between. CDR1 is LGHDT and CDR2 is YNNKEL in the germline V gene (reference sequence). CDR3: CASMGARGTDTQYF. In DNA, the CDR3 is TGTGCCAGCATGGGGGCCCGGGGCACAGATACGCAGTATTTT.

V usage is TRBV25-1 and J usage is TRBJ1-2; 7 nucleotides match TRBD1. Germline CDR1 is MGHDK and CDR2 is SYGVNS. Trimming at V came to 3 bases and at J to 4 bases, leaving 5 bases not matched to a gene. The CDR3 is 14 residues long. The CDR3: CASSEQGVGYGYTF. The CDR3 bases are TGTGCCAGCAGTGAGCAGGGGGTCGGCTATGGCTACACCTTC.

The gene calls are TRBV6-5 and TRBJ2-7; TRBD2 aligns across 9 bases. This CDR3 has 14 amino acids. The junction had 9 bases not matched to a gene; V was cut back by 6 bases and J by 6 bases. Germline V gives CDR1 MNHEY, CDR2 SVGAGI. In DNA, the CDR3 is TGTGCCAGCAGGACGGGCACTAGCGGGCTCGAGCAGTACTTC. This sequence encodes CASRTGTSGLEQYF.

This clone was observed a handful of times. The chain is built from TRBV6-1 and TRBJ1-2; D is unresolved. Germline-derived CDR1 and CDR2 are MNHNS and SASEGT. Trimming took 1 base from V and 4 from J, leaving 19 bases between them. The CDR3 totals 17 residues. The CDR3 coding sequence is TGTGCCAGCAGTGAAGGGTTTGTCAACGGCGGTGGCTATGGCTACACCTTC. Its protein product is CASSEGFVNGGGYGYTF.

This CDR3 reads CSVGRLAGSRGFTDTQYF. Written as DNA, the CDR3 is TGCAGCGTTGGACGACTAGCGGGATCCCGAGGATTCACAGATACGCAGTATTTT. This sequence joins TRBV29-1 and TRBJ2-3; 11 bases are shared with TRBD2. CDR1 is SQVTM, CDR2 ANQGSEA, per germline. The V gene end was trimmed by 4 bases and the J gene end by 2 bases; junction bases not matched to a gene: 14. The CDR3 sequence is 18 residues long.

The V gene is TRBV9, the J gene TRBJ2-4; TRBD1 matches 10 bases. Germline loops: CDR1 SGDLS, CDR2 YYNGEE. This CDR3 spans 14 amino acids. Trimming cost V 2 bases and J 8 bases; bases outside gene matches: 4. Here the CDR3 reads CASSVGQGRDIQYF. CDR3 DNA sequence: TGTGCCAGCAGCGTGGGACAGGGGAGGGACATTCAGTACTTC.

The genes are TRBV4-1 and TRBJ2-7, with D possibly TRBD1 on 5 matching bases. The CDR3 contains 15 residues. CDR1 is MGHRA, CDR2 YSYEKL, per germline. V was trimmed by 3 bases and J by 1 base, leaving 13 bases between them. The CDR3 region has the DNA TGCGCCAGCAGCCACCTGGTTCAGGGTTCCTACGAGCAGTACTTC. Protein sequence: CASSHLVQGSYEQYF.